The source of this T cell receptor beta chain is a study of cytomegalovirus exposure and HLA in healthy donors. The study, taken as a whole, reports: The listing of 160 or so TCR beta chains classed them as cytomegalovirus-associated.

The primer mix had 60 Vbeta and 13 Jbeta primers. Profiling relied on immunoSEQ multiplex PCR, and the TCRdb table lists in-frame clones only, not all of them. The sample consists of 200,000 to 250,000 clones, around four fifths of them appearing once. Concerning this clone itself: Antigen: not known.

Germline CDR1 reads KGHSH; CDR2 reads LQKENI. There are 16 residues in the CDR3. Trimming took 4 bases from V and 0 from J, leaving 12 bases between them. The sequence was collected from a woman aged 50 to 60 in good health and CMV-seropositive. Sequencing used PBMCs. The chain couples TRBV18 to TRBJ1-4; D is perhaps TRBD1 (6 bases). CDR3 sequence: CASSLGQSATNEKLFF. CDR3 DNA sequence: TGTGCCAGCTCACTCGGACAGAGTGCAACTAATGAAAAACTGTTTTTT.